This T cell receptor beta chain was obtained from a study of Graves' ophthalmopathy and Graves' hyperthyroidism. This clonotype came up once. The antigen remains undetermined. Study outcomes and limitations: Blood contained most expanded thyroid clonotypes exceeding 0.001 frequency. Prediction of ophthalmopathy progression reached around 71% sensitivity and approximately 73% specificity.

CDR1 is SGHTA, CDR2 FQGNSA, per germline. V trimming: 5 bases; J trimming: 7 bases; junction bases outside the gene matches: 5. The CDR3 runs 13 residues. For repertoire sequencing, the TCR beta CDR3 regions were amplified from RNA transcripts. The first-round RT-PCR employed HTBI primers together with the Qiagen OneStep RT-PCR kit. A multiplex PCR was then performed as the second round. TCRdb re-called the multiplex PCR reads through MiXCR, storing one row per CDR3 protein. This sample has 560,000 or so distinct CDR3 sequences, with under 45% found just once. Only newly diagnosed hyperthyroidism patients aged 18 to 65, with under 2 months' duration, were enrolled. Each diagnosis was determined on the basis of clinical symptoms, serum thyroxine, TRAb, thyroid ultrasound and orbital computed tomography.

This receptor was obtained from an adult man with Graves' hyperthyroidism. Sequencing was carried out using peripheral blood or thyroid tissue (not recorded which). This chain connects TRBV7-2 to TRBJ1-2; 9 bases are a match to TRBD1. CDR3 coding DNA: TGTGCCAGCAGCCTAGGACAGGGGCTTGGCTACACCTTC. Translation: CASSLGQGLGYTF.